The 24 T cell receptor beta chains listed next were all sequenced from one sample in a study of blood T cell repertoires in COVID-19. The assay was immunoSEQ multiplex PCR, and TCRdb's table has in-frame clones only and misses some. In the table there are approximately 220,000 clones, 65% to 90% of which are singletons. Material for sequencing was peripheral blood. The receptors shown here come from a man aged 50 to 60 with acute or convalescent COVID-19.

The V gene is TRBV2, the J gene TRBJ1-5; D not certain. V gave up 3 bases and J gave up 0 bases, with 24 bases separating them. The CDR3 sequence is 20 residues long. Germline V gene lookup returns CDR1 SNHLY and CDR2 FYNNEI. CDR3 sequence: CASSDSVGGFPPYSNQPQHF. The CDR3 nucleotides read TGTGCCAGCAGTGATAGTGTGGGCGGGTTCCCCCCTTATAGCAATCAGCCCCAGCATTTT.

The chain uses TRBV5-1 and TRBJ1-4, with 11 bases fitting TRBD1. CDR1 and CDR2 from the germline V gene are SGHRS and YFSETQ. With 3 bases clipped from V and 0 bases from J, the junction kept 13 bases outside the gene matches. The CDR3 extends over 20 amino acids. CDR3 coding DNA: TGCGCCAGCAGCTCAGACCCGGGACAGGGGGTAGTTGCAACTAATGAAAAACTGTTTTTT. Amino acid sequence: CASSSDPGQGVVATNEKLFF.

The count of this clone is one. The J gene is TRBJ2-1, the V gene TRBV19, with 12 bases aligning to TRBD2. CDR3 length: 16 amino acids. Unmatched junction bases numbered 3, after V lost 2 bases and J lost 4 bases. Germline V gene lookup returns CDR1 LNHDA and CDR2 SQIVND (reference sequence). As DNA, the CDR3 is TGTGCCAGTAGTATAACTAGCGGGGGGCTGTACAATGAGCAGTTCTTC. Translation: CASSITSGGLYNEQFF.

The chain recombines TRBV18 with TRBJ1-2; D possibly corresponds to TRBD1 (6 bases). Germline values: CDR1 KGHSH, CDR2 LQKENI. The CDR3 spans 13 residues. V lost 3 bases and J 8 bases, leaving 13 bases between the germline ends. The CDR3 DNA reads TGTGCCAGCTCACCTCTACAGGGTGAAGGCTACACCTTC. Translating it yields CASSPLQGEGYTF. Full variable domain (rest looked up from reference TRBV18 and TRBJ1-2): NAGVMQNPRHLVRRRGQEARLRCSPMKGHSHVYWYRQLPEEGLKFMVYLQKENIIDESGMPKERFSAEFPKEGPSILRIQQVVRGDSAAYFCASSPLQGEGYTFGSGTRLTVV.

This clone was detected a few times. The rearrangement joins TRBV29-1 to TRBJ1-1, with unresolved D. This CDR3 has 13 amino acids. Germline V lookup: CDR1 SQVTM, CDR2 ANQGSEA. V lost 3 bases and J 4 bases, leaving 12 bases between the germline ends. CDR3: CSVEEGSITEAFF. DNA for the CDR3: TGCAGCGTTGAGGAGGGAAGCATCACTGAAGCTTTCTTT.

The chain carries TRBV9 and TRBJ1-2, with TRBD1 matching over 7 bases. Trimming at V came to 2 bases and at J to 0 bases, leaving 7 bases not matched to a gene. CDR3 length: 16 amino acids. From germline, CDR1 is SGDLS and CDR2 YYNGEE. The CDR3 is CASSVYDRASNYGYTF. The DNA for the CDR3 is TGTGCCAGCAGCGTTTACGACAGGGCTTCTAACTATGGCTACACCTTC.

This clone has just a few counts. This chain joins TRBV7-9 and TRBJ1-2, with 7 bases aligning to TRBD1. Per the germline V gene, CDR1 is SEHNR and CDR2 is FQNEAQ (reference sequence). Trimming took 7 bases from V and 4 from J; bases not matched to a gene: 3. The CDR3 has 12 residues. CDR3 nucleotide sequence: TGTGCCAGCACCACAGGGGCCTATGGCTACACCTTC. This sequence encodes CASTTGAYGYTF.

The chain is built from TRBV7-8 and TRBJ2-7, with D maybe TRBD1 (5 bases). The CDR3 extends over 15 amino acids. Trimming removed 2 bases from V and 0 bases from J, with 11 bases in between. From germline, CDR1 is SGHVS and CDR2 FQNEAQ. Here the CDR3 reads CASSLIVDNSYEQYF. CDR3 sequence (DNA): TGTGCCAGCAGCTTAATAGTGGACAACTCCTACGAGCAGTACTTC.

The V gene is TRBV28, the J gene TRBJ2-3, with D maybe TRBD1 (6 bases). CDR1 and CDR2 from the germline V gene are MDHEN and SYDVKM. The V end lost 6 bases, the J end lost 2 bases, and 9 bases lay between the germline ends. This CDR3 comprises 13 residues. CDR3 loop: CASRGDNTDTQYF. DNA of the CDR3: TGTGCCAGCAGAGGGGACAACACAGATACGCAGTATTTT.

This sequence joins TRBV2 and TRBJ2-1; 12 nucleotides align to TRBD2. Germline CDR1 is SNHLY and CDR2 is FYNNEI. The CDR3 loop spans 15 amino acids. The J segment lost 9 bases and the V segment lost 6 bases, leaving 9 bases of the junction unmatched. For the CDR3, the DNA is TGTGCCAGCAGAAGAGCTAGCGGGGGGGCCGGTGAGCAGTTCTTC. This encodes CASRRASGGAGEQFF.

The chain employs TRBV6-5 and TRBJ1-4; TRBD1 might be the D (6 bases). CDR1 and CDR2 (germline): MNHEY, SVGAGI. The germline V and J ends were trimmed by 5 bases and 0 bases, with 10 bases remaining between them. This CDR3 region has 15 residues. The DNA for the CDR3 is TGTGCCAGCAGTCGACAGGTGGCAACTAATGAAAAACTGTTTTTT. Its translation: CASSRQVATNEKLFF.

This chain joins TRBV10-3 and TRBJ1-1, with D perhaps matching TRBD1 (5 bases). The ends were cut back, 10 bases at V and 2 bases at J, with 11 bases in the middle. CDR1 and CDR2 (germline): ENHRY, SYGVKD. This CDR3 is 12 amino acids long. The CDR3 coding sequence is TGTGCCACCGGGGGACTTAACACTGAAGCTTTCTTT. This gives the protein CATGGLNTEAFF.

Here the CDR3 DNA reads TGTGCCAGCAGTTTCGGACAGGCCGCAACTAATGAAAAACTGTTTTTT. Translation: CASSFGQAATNEKLFF. The chain couples TRBV6-6 to TRBJ1-4; 7 bases map to TRBD1. This CDR3 region has 16 residues. CDR1 MNHNY and CDR2 SVGAGI come from the germline V gene (reference sequence). V trimming: 4 bases; J trimming: 0 bases; junction bases outside the gene matches: 5.

The chain recombines TRBV18 with TRBJ1-3; 9 bases align to TRBD1. The CDR3 extends over 18 amino acids. CDR1 and CDR2 (germline): KGHSH, LQKENI. J gave up 0 bases and V 5 bases, and 11 bases lay outside the gene matches. This CDR3 is CASSFWTGAPLSGNTIYF. The CDR3 DNA reads TGTGCCAGCTCATTTTGGACAGGGGCTCCCCTCTCTGGAAACACCATATATTTT. The full variable domain, completed using reference TRBV18 and TRBJ1-3, is NAGVMQNPRHLVRRRGQEARLRCSPMKGHSHVYWYRQLPEEGLKFMVYLQKENIIDESGMPKERFSAEFPKEGPSILRIQQVVRGDSAAYFCASSFWTGAPLSGNTIYFGEGSWLTVV.

This clone has a handful of counts. The rearrangement uses TRBV6-5 and TRBJ1-3, with D perhaps matching TRBD1 (5 bases). V was shortened by 7 bases and J by 2 bases, with 9 bases between the two germline ends. The CDR3 is 13 amino acids. Germline CDR1 and CDR2: MNHEY and SVGAGI. In DNA form, the CDR3 reads TGTGCCAGCACGGACACACCTGGAAACACCATATATTTT. Its translation: CASTDTPGNTIYF.

This clone was observed once. The chain combines TRBV12-3 or TRBV12-4 with TRBJ1-1; D is ambiguous. The CDR3 runs 11 residues. V was cut by 5 bases and J by 10 bases, with 11 bases left in between. CDR3 residues: CASSPLSTAFF. The CDR3 DNA reads as TGTGCCAGCAGTCCCCTGAGCACAGCTTTCTTT.

The J gene is TRBJ1-2, the V gene TRBV3-1 (or the pseudogene TRBV3-2); no firm D call. Per the germline V gene, CDR1 is LGHDT and CDR2 is YNNKEL (reference sequence). V lost 0 bases, J lost 7 bases, and 6 bases lay in between. The CDR3 sequence is 12 residues long. The CDR3 region is CASSQEASGYTF. As DNA, the CDR3 is TGTGCCAGCAGCCAAGAGGCCAGTGGCTACACCTTC.

The J gene is TRBJ1-1, the V gene TRBV27; no clear D gene. The germline V gene encodes CDR1 MNHEY and CDR2 SMNVEV (reference sequence). The CDR3 has 13 residues. Trimming took 3 bases from V and 1 from J, leaving 6 bases between them. This CDR3 reads CASSFSRNTEAFF. DNA for the CDR3: TGTGCCAGCAGTTTTTCCCGGAACACTGAAGCTTTCTTT.

The V gene is TRBV18, the J gene TRBJ2-7; D unresolved. The CDR3 totals 14 residues. Germline V gene sequence: CDR1 KGHSH, CDR2 LQKENI. The germline V and J ends were trimmed by 2 bases and 2 bases, with 10 bases remaining between them. CDR3 sequence: CASSPSNGAYEQYF. DNA for the CDR3: TGTGCCAGCTCACCAAGTAACGGAGCCTACGAGCAGTACTTC.

The rearrangement joins TRBV5-5 to TRBJ1-5; D not resolved. The germline V gene has CDR1 SGHKS and CDR2 YYEKEE (reference sequence). V gave up 0 bases and J gave up 9 bases, with 19 bases separating them. The CDR3 has 16 amino acids. The CDR3 DNA sequence: TGTGCCAGCAGCTTGGACGGAGACGGGCACGGGAGGCCCCAGCATTTT. Protein sequence: CASSLDGDGHGRPQHF.

This chain connects TRBV3-1 (or the pseudogene TRBV3-2) to TRBJ1-2, with a possible D match to TRBD1 (5 bases). Trimming removed 5 bases from V and 4 bases from J, with 11 bases in between. In germline, CDR1 is LGHDT, CDR2 YNNKEL (reference sequence). The CDR3 sequence is 13 residues long. CDR3: CASSSRGLYGYTF. CDR3 DNA sequence: TGTGCCAGCAGCTCAAGGGGACTCTATGGCTACACCTTC.

This chain joins TRBV2 and TRBJ1-6, with unresolved D. CDR1 is SNHLY, CDR2 FYNNEI, per germline. Trimming stripped 6 bases from V and 7 bases from J, with 16 bases between. This CDR3 is 15 amino acids long. Here the CDR3 DNA reads TGTGCCAGCAGACGGGAGAAAGGGAGCAATTCACCCCTCCACTTT. As protein: CASRREKGSNSPLHF.

This chain uses TRBV27 with TRBJ1-5; D remains ambiguous. This CDR3 region has 15 residues. CDR1 and CDR2 from the germline V gene are MNHEY and SMNVEV (reference sequence). The V end was cut by 8 bases, the J end by 9 bases, with 23 bases between. The CDR3 region has the DNA TGTGCCAGCCGAGCTGAGGCCCGCTTGGCTATGCCCCAGCATTTT. Translated: CASRAEARLAMPQHF.

The rearrangement links TRBV2 to TRBJ1-4, with 9 bases lining up with TRBD1. The CDR3 consists of 12 residues. CDR1 and CDR2 (germline): SNHLY, FYNNEI. J was trimmed by 11 bases and V by 6 bases; bases with no gene match: 4. DNA of the CDR3: TGTGCCAGCAGCTTGGGACAGGGTAAACTGTTTTTT. It translates to CASSLGQGKLFF.